This T cell receptor beta chain is from a study of blood T cell repertoires in COVID-19. Profiled with immunoSEQ multiplex PCR; TCRdb holds only in-frame clones, not every one. Of under 300,000 clones detected, approximately 83% appear once; the ten largest clones hold 1.9%. The clonotype originates from a woman in her fifties or sixties who had recovered from COVID-19. Source material: PBMCs or T cells enriched from blood (not recorded which).

The CDR3 bases are TGTGCCAGCAGCCAAACAGGGTCTACGAACACCGGGGAGCTGTTTTTT. This gives the protein CASSQTGSTNTGELFF. The chain recombines TRBV27 with TRBJ2-2; a weak D match, TRBD1 (6 bases). The V gene's germline CDR1 is MNHEY and CDR2 SMNVEV (reference sequence). The CDR3 is made up of 16 amino acids. The V end lost 6 bases, the J end lost 0 bases, and 14 bases lay between the germline ends.